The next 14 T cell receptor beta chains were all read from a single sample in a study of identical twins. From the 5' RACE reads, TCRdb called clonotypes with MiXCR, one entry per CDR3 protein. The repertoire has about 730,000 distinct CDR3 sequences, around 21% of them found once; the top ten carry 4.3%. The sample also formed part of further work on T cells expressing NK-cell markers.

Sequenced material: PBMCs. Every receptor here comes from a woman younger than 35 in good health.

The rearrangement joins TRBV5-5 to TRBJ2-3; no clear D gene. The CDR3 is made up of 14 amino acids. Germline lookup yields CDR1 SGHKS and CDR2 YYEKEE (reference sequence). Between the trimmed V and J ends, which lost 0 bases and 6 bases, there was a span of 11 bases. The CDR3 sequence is CASSLGSPADTQYF. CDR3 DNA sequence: TGTGCCAGCAGCTTGGGCTCGCCAGCGGATACGCAGTATTTT.

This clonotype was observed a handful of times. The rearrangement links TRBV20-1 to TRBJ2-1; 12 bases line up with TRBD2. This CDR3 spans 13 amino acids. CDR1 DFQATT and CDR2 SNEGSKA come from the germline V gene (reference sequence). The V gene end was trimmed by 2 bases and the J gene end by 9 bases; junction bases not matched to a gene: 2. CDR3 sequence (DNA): TGCAGTGCTAGACTAGCGGGGGGGGCTGAGCAGTTCTTC. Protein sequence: CSARLAGGAEQFF.

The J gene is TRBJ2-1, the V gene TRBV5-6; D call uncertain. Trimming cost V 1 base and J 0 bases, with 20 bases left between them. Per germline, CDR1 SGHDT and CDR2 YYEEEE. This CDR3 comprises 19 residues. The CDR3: CASSLSPDHWISSYNEQFF. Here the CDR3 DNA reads TGTGCCAGCAGCTTGTCTCCCGACCACTGGATTAGCTCCTACAATGAGCAGTTCTTC.

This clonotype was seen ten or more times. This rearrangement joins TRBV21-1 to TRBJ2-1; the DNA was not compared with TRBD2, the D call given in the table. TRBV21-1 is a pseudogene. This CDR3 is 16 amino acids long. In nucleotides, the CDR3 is TGTGCCAGCAGCGCCAGCGGGAGAAGGGCTATGAATGAGCAGTTCTTC. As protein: CASSASGRRAMNEQFF.

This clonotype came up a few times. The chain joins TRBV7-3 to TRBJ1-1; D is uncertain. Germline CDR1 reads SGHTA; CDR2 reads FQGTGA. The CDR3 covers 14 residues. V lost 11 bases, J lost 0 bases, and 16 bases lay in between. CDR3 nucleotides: TGTGCCGATCCTCCAGCGTTAGTGAACACTGAAGCTTTCTTT. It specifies CADPPALVNTEAFF. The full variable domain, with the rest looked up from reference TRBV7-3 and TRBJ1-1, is GAGVSQTPSNKVTEKGKYVELRCDPISGHTALYWYRQSLGQGPEFLIYFQGTGAADDSGLPNDRFFAVRPEGSVSTLKIQRTERGDSAVYLCADPPALVNTEAFFGQGTRLTVV.

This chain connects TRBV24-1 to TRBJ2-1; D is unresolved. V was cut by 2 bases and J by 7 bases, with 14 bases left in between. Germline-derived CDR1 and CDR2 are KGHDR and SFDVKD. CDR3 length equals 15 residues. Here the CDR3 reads CATSDSPARTNEQFF. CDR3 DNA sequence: TGTGCCACCAGTGATTCGCCGGCCCGGACGAATGAGCAGTTCTTC.

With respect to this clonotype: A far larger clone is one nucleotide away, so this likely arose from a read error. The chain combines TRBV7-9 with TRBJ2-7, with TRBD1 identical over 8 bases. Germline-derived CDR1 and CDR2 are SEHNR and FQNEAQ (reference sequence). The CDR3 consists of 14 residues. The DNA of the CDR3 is TGTGTCAGCAGCTTAGGACAGGGAGCCTACGAGCAGTACTTC. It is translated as CVSSLGQGAYEQYF.

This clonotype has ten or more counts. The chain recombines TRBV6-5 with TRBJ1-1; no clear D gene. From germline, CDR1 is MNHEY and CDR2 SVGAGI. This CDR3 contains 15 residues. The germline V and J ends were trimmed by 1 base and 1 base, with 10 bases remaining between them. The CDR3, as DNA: TGTGCCAGCAGTTACTGGACGGGCGCGAACACTGAAGCTTTCTTT. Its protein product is CASSYWTGANTEAFF.

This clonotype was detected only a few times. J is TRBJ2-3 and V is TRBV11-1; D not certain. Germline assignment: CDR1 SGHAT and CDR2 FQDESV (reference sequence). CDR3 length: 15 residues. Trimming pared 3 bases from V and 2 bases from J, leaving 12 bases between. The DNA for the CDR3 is TGTGCCAGCAGCTTGTGGCAATCGGCCACAGATACGCAGTATTTT. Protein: CASSLWQSATDTQYF.

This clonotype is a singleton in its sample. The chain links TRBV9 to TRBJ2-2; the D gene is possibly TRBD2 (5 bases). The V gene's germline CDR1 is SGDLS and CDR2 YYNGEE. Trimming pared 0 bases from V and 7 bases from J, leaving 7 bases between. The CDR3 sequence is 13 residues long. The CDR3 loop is CASSVERDGELFF. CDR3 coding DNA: TGTGCCAGCAGCGTAGAGAGGGACGGGGAGCTGTTTTTT. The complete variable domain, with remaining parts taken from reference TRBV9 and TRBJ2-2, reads DSGVTQTPKHLITATGQRVTLRCSPRSGDLSVYWYQQSLDQGLQFLIQYYNGEERAKGNILERFSAQQFPDLHSELNLSSLELGDSALYFCASSVERDGELFFGEGSRLTVL.

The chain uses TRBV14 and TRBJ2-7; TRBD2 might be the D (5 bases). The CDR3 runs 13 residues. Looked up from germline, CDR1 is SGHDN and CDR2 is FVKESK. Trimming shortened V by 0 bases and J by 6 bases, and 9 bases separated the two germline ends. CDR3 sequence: CASSQELGGEQYF. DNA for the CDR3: TGTGCCAGCAGCCAAGAACTAGGAGGCGAGCAGTACTTC.

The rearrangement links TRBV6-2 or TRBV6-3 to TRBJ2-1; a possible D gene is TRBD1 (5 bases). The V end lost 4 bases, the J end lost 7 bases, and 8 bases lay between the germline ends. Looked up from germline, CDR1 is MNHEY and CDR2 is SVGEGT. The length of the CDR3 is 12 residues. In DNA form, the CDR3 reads TGTGCCAGCAGTTCAGGGAAAAATGAGCAGTTCTTC. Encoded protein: CASSSGKNEQFF.

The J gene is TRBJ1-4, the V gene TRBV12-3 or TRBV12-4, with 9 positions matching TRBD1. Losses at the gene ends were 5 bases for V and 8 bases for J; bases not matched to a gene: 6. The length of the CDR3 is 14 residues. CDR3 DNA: TGTGCCAGCAGTCCACAGGGGGCTGGGGAAAAACTGTTTTTT. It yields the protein CASSPQGAGEKLFF.

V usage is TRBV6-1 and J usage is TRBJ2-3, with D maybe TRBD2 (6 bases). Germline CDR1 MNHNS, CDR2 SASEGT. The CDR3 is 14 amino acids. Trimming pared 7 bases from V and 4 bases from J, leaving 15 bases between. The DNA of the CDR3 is TGTGCCAGCACTCCACCGACGGGGGCAGATACGCAGTATTTT. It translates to CASTPPTGADTQYF.